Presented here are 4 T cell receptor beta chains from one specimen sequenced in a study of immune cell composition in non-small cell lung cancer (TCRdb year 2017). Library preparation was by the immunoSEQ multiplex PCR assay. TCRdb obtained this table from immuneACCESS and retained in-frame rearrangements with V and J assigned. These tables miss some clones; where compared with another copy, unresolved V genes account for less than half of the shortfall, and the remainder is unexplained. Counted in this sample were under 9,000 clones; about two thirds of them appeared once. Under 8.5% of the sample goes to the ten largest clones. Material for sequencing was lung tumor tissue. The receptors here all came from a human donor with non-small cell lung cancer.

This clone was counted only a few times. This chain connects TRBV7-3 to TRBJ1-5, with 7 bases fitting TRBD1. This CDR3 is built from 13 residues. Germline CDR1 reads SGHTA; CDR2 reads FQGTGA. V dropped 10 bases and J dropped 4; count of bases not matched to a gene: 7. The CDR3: CATTGDRNQPQHF. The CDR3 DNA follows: TGTGCCACGACCGGGGACAGAAATCAGCCCCAGCATTTT.

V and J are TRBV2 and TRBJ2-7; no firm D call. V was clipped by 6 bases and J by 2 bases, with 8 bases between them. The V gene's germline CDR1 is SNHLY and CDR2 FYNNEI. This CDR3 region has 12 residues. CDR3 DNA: TGTGCCAGCAGCCAGTCCACCTACGAGCAGTACTTC. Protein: CASSQSTYEQYF.

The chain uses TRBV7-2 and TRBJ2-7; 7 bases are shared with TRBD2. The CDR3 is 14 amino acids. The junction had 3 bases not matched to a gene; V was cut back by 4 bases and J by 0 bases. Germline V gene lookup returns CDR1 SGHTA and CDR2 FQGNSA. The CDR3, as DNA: TGTGCCAGCAGCTCGGGCGGGGGCTCCTACGAGCAGTACTTC. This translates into CASSSGGGSYEQYF.

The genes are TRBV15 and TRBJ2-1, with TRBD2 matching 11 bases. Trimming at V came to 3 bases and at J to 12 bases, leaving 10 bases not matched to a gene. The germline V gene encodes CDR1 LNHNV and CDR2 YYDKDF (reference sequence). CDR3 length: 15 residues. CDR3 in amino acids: CATSRGTSGLMGQFF. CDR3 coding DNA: TGTGCCACCAGCAGGGGGACTAGCGGTCTCATGGGGCAGTTCTTC.